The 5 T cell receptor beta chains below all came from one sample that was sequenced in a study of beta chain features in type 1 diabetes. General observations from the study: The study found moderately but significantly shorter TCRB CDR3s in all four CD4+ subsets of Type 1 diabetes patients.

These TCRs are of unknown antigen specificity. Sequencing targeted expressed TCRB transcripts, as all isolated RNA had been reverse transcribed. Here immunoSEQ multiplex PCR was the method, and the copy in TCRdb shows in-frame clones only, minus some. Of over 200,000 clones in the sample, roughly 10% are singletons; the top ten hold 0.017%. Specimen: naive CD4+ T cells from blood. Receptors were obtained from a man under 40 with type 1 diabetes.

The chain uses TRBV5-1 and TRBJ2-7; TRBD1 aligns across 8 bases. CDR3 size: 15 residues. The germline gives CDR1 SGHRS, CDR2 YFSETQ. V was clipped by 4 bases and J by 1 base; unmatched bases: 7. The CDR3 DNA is TGCGCCAGCAGCCCCGGACAGGGTCTGTCCTACGAGCAGTACTTC. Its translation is CASSPGQGLSYEQYF.

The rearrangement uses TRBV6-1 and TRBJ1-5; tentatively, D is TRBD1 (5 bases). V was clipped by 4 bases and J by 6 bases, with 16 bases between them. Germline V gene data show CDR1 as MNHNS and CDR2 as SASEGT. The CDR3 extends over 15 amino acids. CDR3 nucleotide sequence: TGTGCCAGCAGTGTGGGGCAGGCGGTGGGTCAGCCCCAGCATTTT. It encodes CASSVGQAVGQPQHF.

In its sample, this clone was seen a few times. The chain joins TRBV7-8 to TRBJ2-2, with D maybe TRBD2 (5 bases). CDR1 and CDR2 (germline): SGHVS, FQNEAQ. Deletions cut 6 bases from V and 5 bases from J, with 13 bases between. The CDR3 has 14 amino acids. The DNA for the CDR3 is TGTGCCAGCAGTGACCGGGGTCGGACCGGGGAGCTGTTTTTT. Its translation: CASSDRGRTGELFF.

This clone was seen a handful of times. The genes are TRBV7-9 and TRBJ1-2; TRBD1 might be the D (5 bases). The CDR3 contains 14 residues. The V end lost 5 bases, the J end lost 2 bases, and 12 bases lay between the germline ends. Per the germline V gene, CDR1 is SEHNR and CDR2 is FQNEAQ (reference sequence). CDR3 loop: CASSLRGGNYGYTF. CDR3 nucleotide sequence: TGTGCCAGCAGCCTGAGGGGAGGGAACTATGGCTACACCTTC.

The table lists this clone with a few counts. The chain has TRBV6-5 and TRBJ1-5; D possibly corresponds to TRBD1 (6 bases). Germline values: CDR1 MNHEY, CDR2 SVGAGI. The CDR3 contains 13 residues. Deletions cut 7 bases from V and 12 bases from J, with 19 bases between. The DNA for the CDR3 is TGTGCCAGCAATCCCCGGGGGGCCTTATACCAGCATTTT. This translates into CASNPRGALYQHF.